These 25 T cell receptor beta chains came from one sample sequenced in a study of blood T cell repertoires in COVID-19. Assay: immunoSEQ multiplex PCR; the TCRdb copy retains only in-frame clones and omits some. The top ten clones hold 0.9% to 1% of a sample with about 280,000 clones, around 86% of them seen once. The sequenced sample consisted of peripheral blood. Receptors were obtained from a middle-aged woman who had recovered from COVID-19.

The chain employs TRBV5-4 and TRBJ2-5; 14 bases fit TRBD2. Per the germline V gene, CDR1 is SGHNT and CDR2 is YYREEE (reference sequence). The CDR3 loop spans 17 amino acids. Trimming took 2 bases from V and 5 from J; bases not matched to a gene: 8. CDR3 coding DNA: TGTGCCAGCAGCTTCGGACTAGCGGGAGGTTTCACGGAGACCCAGTACTTC. It encodes CASSFGLAGGFTETQYF.

The chain couples TRBV2 to TRBJ2-7, with TRBD1 as a possible D gene (5 bases). The V end lost 0 bases, the J end lost 5 bases, and 11 bases lay between the germline ends. The germline V gene encodes CDR1 SNHLY and CDR2 FYNNEI. The CDR3 totals 14 residues. CDR3: CASSEAQEPNEQYF. The CDR3 DNA is TGTGCCAGCAGTGAAGCACAGGAGCCCAACGAGCAGTACTTC.

The gene calls are TRBV15 and TRBJ2-7, with a weak D call TRBD1 (6 bases). CDR1 is LNHNV and CDR2 is YYDKDF in the germline V gene (reference sequence). The length of the CDR3 is 13 residues. With 1 base removed from V and 3 bases from J, the gap between germline ends came to 7 bases. CDR3 in DNA: TGTGCCACCAGCAGAGGGACAGACTACGAGCAGTACTTC. Translating it yields CATSRGTDYEQYF.

The CDR3 coding sequence is TGTGCCAGTAGTTCAAACAGAGATTACGAGCAGTACTTC. Protein sequence: CASSSNRDYEQYF. This chain connects TRBV19 to TRBJ2-7; no clear D. Trimming shortened V by 5 bases and J by 4 bases, and 12 bases separated the two germline ends. This CDR3 has 13 residues. Germline CDR1 LNHDA, CDR2 SQIVND (reference sequence).

The CDR3 sequence: CASLTGGQLGMETQYF. DNA of the CDR3: TGTGCCAGCTTAACAGGGGGGCAGTTGGGAATGGAGACCCAGTACTTC. The V call is TRBV28, the J call TRBJ2-5; 8 nucleotides align to TRBD1. Trimming cost V 8 bases and J 5 bases; bases outside gene matches: 16. CDR3 length: 16 amino acids. Germline CDR1 is MDHEN and CDR2 is SYDVKM.

The gene calls are TRBV19 and TRBJ2-4; D is perhaps TRBD1 (6 bases). This CDR3 region has 12 residues. V lost 8 bases, J lost 13 bases, and 18 bases lay in between. Germline V gives CDR1 LNHDA, CDR2 SQIVND (reference sequence). Here the CDR3 DNA reads TGTGCCAGTGGGCGAGGACCTGGGGGCCAGTACTTC. Its protein product is CASGRGPGGQYF. Drawing the rest from reference TRBV19 and TRBJ2-4, the complete variable domain is DGGITQSPKYLFRKEGQNVTLSCEQNLNHDAMYWYRQDPGQGLRLIYYSQIVNDFQKGDIAEGYSVSREKKESFPLTVTSAQKNPTAFYLCASGRGPGGQYFGAGTRLSVL.

The gene calls are TRBV19 and TRBJ2-7; TRBD1 matches at 7 bases. V was pared by 3 bases and J by 0 bases, with 8 bases of the junction left unmatched. Germline CDR1 is LNHDA and CDR2 is SQIVND (reference sequence). This CDR3 is 16 amino acids long. The CDR3 nucleotides read TGTGCCAGTAGTATGTCAACCGGGACAGCCTCCTACGAGCAGTACTTC. This translates into CASSMSTGTASYEQYF.

The chain couples TRBV19 to TRBJ2-5, with D possibly matching TRBD2 (5 bases). V was pared by 8 bases and J by 3 bases, with 13 bases between. Per germline, CDR1 LNHDA and CDR2 SQIVND (reference sequence). CDR3 size: 13 residues. The CDR3 protein is CASGSKNEETQYF. The CDR3 coding sequence is TGTGCCAGTGGGAGCAAGAACGAAGAGACCCAGTACTTC.

This sequence joins TRBV11-3 and TRBJ1-1, with unresolved D. The CDR3 runs 14 residues. V shed 0 bases and J shed 6 bases, with 11 bases lying between them. Germline V lookup: CDR1 SGHNT, CDR2 YENEEA. The CDR3 nucleotides are TGTGCCAGCAGCTTAGAGGAGTTAAGCGCTGAAGCTTTCTTT. Protein: CASSLEELSAEAFF.

The chain links TRBV5-1 to TRBJ2-2; 9 bases are a match to TRBD1. This CDR3 spans 16 amino acids. V shed 4 bases, J shed 1 base, and the junction held 5 bases outside the gene matches. Per the germline V gene, CDR1 is SGHRS and CDR2 is YFSETQ. CDR3 nucleotide sequence: TGCGCCAGCAGCGAGGGACAGGGAGGGAACACCGGGGAGCTGTTTTTT. This codes for CASSEGQGGNTGELFF.

This chain links TRBV12-5 with TRBJ1-1, with 9 bases that match TRBD1. The germline CDR1 and CDR2 sequences are LGHNT and FRNRAP. There are 17 residues in the CDR3. Trimming removed 7 bases from V and 2 bases from J; junction bases left unmatched: 14. CDR3 sequence reads: CASARSGTGWNNTEAFF. The CDR3 DNA reads TGTGCTAGTGCTCGAAGCGGGACAGGGTGGAACAACACTGAAGCTTTCTTT.

The chain is built from TRBV7-9 and TRBJ1-1; D perhaps matches TRBD1 (6 bases). In germline, CDR1 is SEHNR, CDR2 FQNEAQ (reference sequence). The ends were cut back, 5 bases at V and 1 base at J, with 11 bases in the middle. This CDR3 comprises 14 residues. The CDR3 loop is CASSELTGNTEAFF. The CDR3 region has the DNA TGTGCCAGCAGCGAATTGACAGGGAACACTGAAGCTTTCTTT.

The DNA for the CDR3 is TGTGCCAGCAGTGAATACCGGGGGAGTGGCTCCTACGAGCAGTACTTC. Translation gives CASSEYRGSGSYEQYF. The chain employs TRBV25-1 and TRBJ2-7; possibly TRBD2 for D (6 bases). Germline lookup yields CDR1 MGHDK and CDR2 SYGVNS. This CDR3 region has 16 residues. The V end lost 0 bases, the J end lost 0 bases, and 12 bases lay between the germline ends.

This clone was observed a few times. This chain uses TRBV6-6 with TRBJ1-2; D is perhaps TRBD1 (5 bases). CDR3 size: 11 residues. CDR1 and CDR2 (germline): MNHNY, SVGAGI (reference sequence). V was trimmed by 7 bases and J by 4 bases, leaving 7 bases between them. CDR3 protein: CASTQGYGYTF. Written as DNA, the CDR3 is TGTGCCAGCACCCAGGGCTATGGCTACACCTTC.

The V gene is TRBV6-5, the J gene TRBJ1-2; TRBD1 might be the D (5 bases). Germline V gene data show CDR1 as MNHEY and CDR2 as SVGAGI. CDR3 length equals 12 residues. The V end lost 5 bases, the J end lost 11 bases, and 15 bases lay between the germline ends. The CDR3 sequence is CASSTVDTGYTF. The CDR3 DNA sequence: TGTGCCAGCAGTACCGTGGACACCGGGTACACCTTC.

This chain links TRBV7-2 with TRBJ2-2; D unclear. Germline V CDR1 and CDR2: SGHTA, FQGNSA. The V gene lost 1 base and the J gene lost 8 bases, with 8 bases spanning the gap. The CDR3 totals 13 residues. The CDR3 coding sequence is TGTGCCAGCAGCTTAGTTCCCGGGGGGGAGCTGTTTTTT. It is translated as CASSLVPGGELFF.

The gene calls are TRBV27 and TRBJ1-6; weak D call: TRBD1 (6 bases). CDR3 length: 15 amino acids. With 2 bases removed from V and 14 bases from J, the gap between germline ends came to 19 bases. Looked up from germline, CDR1 is MNHEY and CDR2 is SMNVEV (reference sequence). CDR3: CASSLTTGSFGTLHF. In DNA form, the CDR3 reads TGTGCCAGCAGTTTAACGACAGGCAGTTTTGGGACCCTCCACTTT.

The J gene is TRBJ2-1, the V gene TRBV14, with a weak D call TRBD1 (5 bases). The ends were cut back, 1 base at V and 6 bases at J, with 16 bases in the middle. The CDR3 covers 16 residues. The germline CDR1 and CDR2 sequences are SGHDN and FVKESK. CDR3 sequence: CASSQVGATQGNEQFF. The CDR3 nucleotides are TGTGCCAGCAGCCAAGTCGGAGCAACCCAGGGCAATGAGCAGTTCTTC.

The chain uses TRBV30 and TRBJ2-7, with 8 bases fitting TRBD2. With V trimmed by 4 bases and J by 2 bases, 4 bases remained unmatched. The CDR3 is made up of 13 amino acids. From germline, CDR1 is GTSNPN and CDR2 SVGIG (reference sequence). In DNA, the CDR3 is TGTGCCTGGATGACTAGCGTAGCCTACGAGCAGTACTTC. Protein sequence: CAWMTSVAYEQYF.

The chain couples TRBV19 to TRBJ2-4; TRBD2 agrees at 10 bases. The germline gives CDR1 LNHDA, CDR2 SQIVND (reference sequence). J lost 1 base, V lost 1 base, and 1 base had no gene match. There are 16 residues in the CDR3. This chain's CDR3 is CASSIGLAGAKNIQYF. As DNA, the CDR3 is TGTGCCAGTAGTATAGGACTAGCGGGTGCCAAAAACATTCAGTACTTC.

This chain connects TRBV10-3 to TRBJ1-5; 8 bases fit TRBD1. The CDR3 has 13 residues. CDR1 is ENHRY, CDR2 SYGVKD, per germline. Trimming at V came to 3 bases and at J to 7 bases, leaving 2 bases not matched to a gene. The CDR3, as DNA: TGTGCCATCAGTGACAGGGGGCTACAGCCCCAGCATTTT. Amino acids: CAISDRGLQPQHF.

J is TRBJ1-3 and V is TRBV20-1; D is ambiguous. Trimming took 3 bases from V and 3 from J, leaving 9 bases between them. CDR3 size: 13 residues. The germline V gene has CDR1 DFQATT and CDR2 SNEGSKA (reference sequence). The CDR3 reads CSASTGSGNTIYF. Written as DNA, the CDR3 is TGCAGTGCTAGTACGGGGAGTGGAAACACCATATATTTT.

The chain employs TRBV4-2 and TRBJ2-7; D remains ambiguous. CDR1 and CDR2 (germline): LGHNA, YNFKEQ. The CDR3 consists of 15 residues. Trimming took 0 bases from V and 3 from J, leaving 12 bases between them. Here the CDR3 DNA reads TGTGCCAGCAGCCAAGAAGGCGGCAGTCTCTACGAGCAGTACTTC. Encoded protein: CASSQEGGSLYEQYF.

This chain connects TRBV2 to TRBJ2-6, with a possible D match to TRBD1 (5 bases). V was shortened by 0 bases and J by 4 bases, with 10 bases between the two germline ends. The CDR3 is 16 amino acids. Germline lookup yields CDR1 SNHLY and CDR2 FYNNEI. CDR3 nucleotides: TGTGCCAGCAGTGAAGCGTACAGGACCGGGGCCAACGTCCTGACTTTC. Translated, it gives CASSEAYRTGANVLTF.

The rearrangement uses TRBV30 and TRBJ2-2, with TRBD1 identical over 8 bases. The CDR3 has 13 amino acids. After removal of 4 bases from V and 7 bases from J, the junction contained 5 bases not matched to a gene. The germline V gene has CDR1 GTSNPN and CDR2 SVGIG (reference sequence). The CDR3 DNA reads TGTGCCTGGACGGACAGGGCGTTCGGGGAGCTGTTTTTT. Translated, it gives CAWTDRAFGELFF. The full variable domain, rest sourced from reference TRBV30 and TRBJ2-2, is SQTIHQWPATLVQPVGSPLSLECTVEGTSNPNLYWYRQAAGRGLQLLFYSVGIGQISSEVPQNLSASRPQDRQFILSSKKLLLSDSGFYLCAWTDRAFGELFFGEGSRLTVL.